This paragraph reports one TCR beta chain. This entry is derived from a study of T cell responses to AZD1222 COVID-19 vaccine. CDR3 length equals 16 residues. Germline values: CDR1 MNHEY, CDR2 SVGAGI. V lost 0 bases, J lost 7 bases, and 4 bases stayed unmatched. Measured with immunoSEQ multiplex PCR; TCRdb has only the in-frame clones, and not every one. The sample holds about 160,000 clones, approximately 90% seen once. Source: peripheral blood, taken on day 0 of AZD1222 vaccination. The chain joins TRBV6-5 to TRBJ2-1; 12 nucleotides line up with TRBD2. This clonotype was obtained from an adult in good health. CDR3 sequence (DNA): TGTGCCAGCAGTTACTCTCTAGCGGGGGGGATGAATGAGCAGTTCTTC. Translation gives CASSYSLAGGMNEQFF.